This entry lists 26 T cell receptor beta chains sequenced from one sample in a study of T cell responses to AZD1222 COVID-19 vaccine. The repertoire was sequenced with immunoSEQ multiplex PCR; TCRdb's copy has only in-frame clones and lacks some. The data show 100,000 to 120,000 clones, roughly 90% seen once. This specimen consisted of peripheral blood, obtained on day 0 of AZD1222 vaccination. These receptors came from an adult in good health.

This sequence joins TRBV9 and TRBJ1-5, with TRBD1 matching 7 bases. With V trimmed by 3 bases and J by 0 bases, 3 bases remained unmatched. Per germline, CDR1 SGDLS and CDR2 YYNGEE. The CDR3 loop spans 15 amino acids. The chain's CDR3 is CASSATGLSNQPQHF. The CDR3 bases are TGTGCCAGCAGCGCGACAGGGCTTAGCAATCAGCCCCAGCATTTT.

For this clone: The sample has other DNA sequences that encode this CDR3 too. The chain recombines TRBV5-1 with TRBJ1-6; maybe TRBD1 (5 bases). There are 14 residues in the CDR3. Germline CDR1 SGHRS, CDR2 YFSETQ. V lost 0 bases and J lost 6, with 7 bases in between. CDR3 loop: CASSLGQGNSPLHF. CDR3 in DNA: TGCGCCAGCAGCTTGGGGCAGGGTAATTCACCCCTCCACTTT.

Points on this clone: A read error may produce the germline difference seen at one junction end. The V call is TRBV6-1, the J call TRBJ1-3; 7 nucleotides align to TRBD1. Per the germline V gene, CDR1 is MNHNS and CDR2 is SASEGT. The CDR3 runs to 15 residues. The DNA of the CDR3 is TGTGCCAGCAGCGAAGACAGGGCTTCTGGAAACACCATATATTTT. Protein sequence: CASSEDRASGNTIYF.

V usage is TRBV5-6 and J usage is TRBJ2-7; TRBD1 matches 9 bases. V was clipped by 4 bases and J by 7 bases; unmatched bases: 9. The CDR3 is 14 amino acids. Germline CDR1 and CDR2: SGHDT and YYEEEE. The DNA for the CDR3 is TGTGCCAGCAGCGCTGGACAGGGGATGGGGGAGCAGTACTTC. This gives the protein CASSAGQGMGEQYF.

The J gene is TRBJ1-1, the V gene TRBV5-1, with 11 bases that match TRBD1. Looked up from germline, CDR1 is SGHRS and CDR2 is YFSETQ. This CDR3 is built from 14 residues. Germline trimming cut 6 bases from V and 4 bases from J; bases unmatched to any gene: 5. The CDR3 protein is CASTMGTGGTEAFF. CDR3 sequence (DNA): TGCGCCAGCACCATGGGGACAGGGGGCACTGAAGCTTTCTTT.

This chain links TRBV29-1 with TRBJ2-5; TRBD2 aligns across 8 bases. This CDR3 spans 14 amino acids. Germline trimming cut 4 bases from V and 1 base from J; bases unmatched to any gene: 5. Germline-derived CDR1 and CDR2 are SQVTM and ANQGSEA. This chain's CDR3 is CSVGAGALQETQYF. The DNA for the CDR3 is TGCAGCGTTGGAGCGGGGGCCCTCCAAGAGACCCAGTACTTC.

The rearrangement links TRBV27 to TRBJ2-7; a weak D match, TRBD1 (6 bases). The germline gives CDR1 MNHEY, CDR2 SMNVEV (reference sequence). This CDR3 contains 13 residues. The ends were cut back, 9 bases at V and 2 bases at J, with 14 bases in the middle. The CDR3 nucleotides are TGTGCCAGTTCTTCCGGGACAACCTACGAGCAGTACTTC. Translating it yields CASSSGTTYEQYF.

The genes are TRBV20-1 and TRBJ1-1; D is uncertain. The CDR3 consists of 13 residues. The germline V gene encodes CDR1 DFQATT and CDR2 SNEGSKA (reference sequence). V was trimmed by 3 bases and J by 3 bases, leaving 11 bases between them. CDR3 loop: CSASAGRDTEAFF. The CDR3 bases are TGCAGTGCTAGTGCAGGTAGGGACACTGAAGCTTTCTTT.

This chain connects TRBV12-5 to TRBJ1-1; tentative D call: TRBD1 (6 bases). V shed 5 bases and J shed 1 base, with 11 bases lying between them. The V gene's germline CDR1 is LGHNT and CDR2 FRNRAP. This CDR3 spans 14 amino acids. The CDR3 nucleotides read TGTGCTAGTGGTCGATGGACAGAGAACACTGAAGCTTTCTTT. Residues: CASGRWTENTEAFF.

This clone appeared a single time. The chain recombines TRBV5-5 with TRBJ2-7; 8 bases fit TRBD1. V lost 3 bases and J lost 4; bases outside the gene matches: 9. Germline V lookup: CDR1 SGHKS, CDR2 YYEKEE (reference sequence). CDR3 length equals 15 residues. In DNA form, the CDR3 reads TGTGCCAGCAGCTCCCCTCCGGGACAGGTATACGAGCAGTACTTC. It is translated as CASSSPPGQVYEQYF.

Notes on this clone: Other DNA sequences from this sample encode an identical CDR3 as well. This chain joins TRBV18 and TRBJ1-2; the D is unclear. The CDR3 loop spans 13 amino acids. Germline V gene lookup returns CDR1 KGHSH and CDR2 LQKENI. V lost 2 bases to trimming and J lost 8 bases, with 12 bases between them. The CDR3, as DNA: TGTGCCAGCTCACCATCTGATACTAGGGGCTACACCTTC. Protein sequence: CASSPSDTRGYTF.

The V gene is TRBV19, the J gene TRBJ1-6, with 7 bases fitting TRBD1. Germline lookup yields CDR1 LNHDA and CDR2 SQIVND (reference sequence). The CDR3 totals 13 residues. V was pared by 4 bases and J by 11 bases, with 5 bases of the junction left unmatched. CDR3 nucleotide sequence: TGTGCCAGTAGTACTACAGGGGCTACACCCCTCCACTTT. As protein: CASSTTGATPLHF.

By sample fraction, this clone is medium-sized. This rearrangement joins TRBV19 to TRBJ1-2; tentative D call: TRBD1 (5 bases). The germline V gene has CDR1 LNHDA and CDR2 SQIVND (reference sequence). The CDR3 covers 12 residues. The V end was cut by 7 bases, the J end by 4 bases, with 10 bases between. The CDR3 sequence: CASTHGGYGYTF. The CDR3 region has the DNA TGTGCCAGTACCCACGGGGGCTATGGCTACACCTTC.

The chain has TRBV5-1 and TRBJ2-7; 8 bases fit TRBD1. Germline V gene data show CDR1 as SGHRS and CDR2 as YFSETQ. The CDR3 runs 15 residues. V lost 3 bases to trimming and J lost 7 bases; unmatched junction nucleotides: 12. The CDR3 region is CASSWGQEYGGEQYF. The DNA for the CDR3 is TGCGCCAGCAGCTGGGGACAGGAGTACGGAGGTGAGCAGTACTTC.

The chain uses TRBV4-1 and TRBJ1-1, with D maybe TRBD1 (5 bases). Trimming cost V 0 bases and J 0 bases, with 17 bases left between them. This CDR3 is built from 18 residues. Germline loops: CDR1 MGHRA, CDR2 YSYEKL. The CDR3 here is CASSQDRGQGSMNTEAFF. For the CDR3, the DNA is TGCGCCAGCAGCCAAGATAGAGGGCAGGGATCCATGAACACTGAAGCTTTCTTT.

The chain uses TRBV25-1 and TRBJ1-4; D is unresolved. This CDR3 has 15 amino acids. Looked up from germline, CDR1 is MGHDK and CDR2 is SYGVNS. Between the trimmed V and J ends, which lost 3 bases and 3 bases, there was a span of 11 bases. The CDR3 region has the DNA TGTGCCAGCAGTGATCCAAGGACTCCTAATGAAAAACTGTTTTTT. It yields the protein CASSDPRTPNEKLFF.

This chain connects TRBV5-4 to TRBJ1-4; perhaps TRBD1 as D (5 bases). The CDR3 consists of 14 residues. Trimming took off 4 bases at V and 6 bases at J, with 13 bases between the two ends. Germline-derived CDR1 and CDR2 are SGHNT and YYREEE (reference sequence). CDR3 loop: CASSPGGGDEKLFF. In nucleotides, the CDR3 is TGTGCCAGCAGCCCGGGGGGGGGTGATGAAAAACTGTTTTTT.

The J gene is TRBJ2-7, the V gene TRBV3-1 (or the pseudogene TRBV3-2); weak D call: TRBD2 (5 bases). The CDR3 is 13 residues long. The germline V gene has CDR1 LGHDT and CDR2 YNNKEL (reference sequence). V lost 4 bases and J lost 6, with 13 bases in between. DNA of the CDR3: TGTGCCAGCAGCCCCAAACCGGGGTTCGAGCAGTACTTC. This sequence encodes CASSPKPGFEQYF.

The chain couples TRBV5-1 to TRBJ1-2; the D gene is possibly TRBD1 (6 bases). Germline CDR1 SGHRS, CDR2 YFSETQ. V was cut by 4 bases and J by 2 bases, with 9 bases left in between. There are 13 residues in the CDR3. The CDR3 loop reads CASSPGQNYGYTF. The CDR3 DNA reads as TGCGCCAGCAGCCCGGGACAAAACTATGGCTACACCTTC.

J is TRBJ1-1 and V is TRBV5-1; D might be TRBD1 (6 bases). Trimming pared 4 bases from V and 1 base from J, leaving 17 bases between. Looked up from germline, CDR1 is SGHRS and CDR2 is YFSETQ. There are 16 residues in the CDR3. CDR3 sequence reads: CASSPEGGAGNTEAFF. CDR3 DNA: TGCGCCAGCAGCCCGGAGGGGGGCGCAGGGAACACTGAAGCTTTCTTT.

J is TRBJ1-2 and V is TRBV19; the match to TRBD1 covers 7 bases. Trimming cost V 8 bases and J 3 bases; bases outside gene matches: 9. The CDR3 is 14 amino acids. Per the germline V gene, CDR1 is LNHDA and CDR2 is SQIVND (reference sequence). The CDR3 DNA follows: TGTGCCAGTGGCCTTGGAGGGGGCGACTATGGCTACACCTTC. Residues: CASGLGGGDYGYTF.

The chain recombines TRBV11-2 with TRBJ1-2, with D unclear. The germline V gene encodes CDR1 SGHAT and CDR2 FQNNGV. The CDR3 consists of 15 residues. V shed 4 bases and J shed 1 base, with 13 bases lying between them. The CDR3 DNA sequence: TGTGCCAGCAGCTCCACCCTAGGGAATAACTATGGCTACACCTTC. Its translation is CASSSTLGNNYGYTF. Full variable domain (remainder filled in from reference TRBV11-2 and TRBJ1-2): EAGVAQSPRYKIIEKRQSVAFWCNPISGHATLYWYQQILGQGPKLLIQFQNNGVVDDSQLPKDRFSAERLKGVDSTLKIQPAKLEDSAVYLCASSSTLGNNYGYTFGSGTRLTVV.

The chain employs TRBV5-1 and TRBJ1-4; possibly TRBD1 for D (5 bases). Germline values: CDR1 SGHRS, CDR2 YFSETQ. The CDR3 spans 14 residues. V lost 0 bases to trimming and J lost 6 bases, with 9 bases between them. In DNA form, the CDR3 reads TGCGCCAGCAGCTTGGGAGGGGCGGATGAAAAACTGTTTTTT. It encodes CASSLGGADEKLFF.

The V and J genes are TRBV30 and TRBJ1-1, with a possible D match to TRBD1 (5 bases). Trimming shortened V by 2 bases and J by 1 base, and 8 bases separated the two germline ends. Looked up from germline, CDR1 is GTSNPN and CDR2 is SVGIG (reference sequence). The CDR3 runs 13 residues. This CDR3 is CAWSTTGNTEAFF. DNA of the CDR3: TGTGCCTGGAGTACCACAGGGAACACTGAAGCTTTCTTT.

This chain joins TRBV27 and TRBJ2-5; 11 nucleotides agree with TRBD2. CDR3 length: 19 amino acids. Per germline, CDR1 MNHEY and CDR2 SMNVEV (reference sequence). The V segment lost 6 bases and the J segment 5 bases; nucleotides outside the gene matches: 20. In DNA, the CDR3 is TGTGCCAGCAGCCCTCTTATGGGGCTAGCGGGGGGCCGCGGCGAGACCCAGTACTTC. As protein: CASSPLMGLAGGRGETQYF.

This clone showed up just once. The gene calls are TRBV19 and TRBJ2-1; D not certain. The V gene lost 3 bases and the J gene lost 5 bases, with 5 bases spanning the gap. Germline CDR1 and CDR2: LNHDA and SQIVND (reference sequence). The CDR3 contains 12 residues. CDR3 region: CASSMSNNEQFF. In nucleotides, the CDR3 is TGTGCCAGTAGTATGTCGAACAATGAGCAGTTCTTC.